Following are 8 T cell receptor beta chains from one sample sequenced in a study of T cell repertoires in cytomegalovirus infection. TCRdb redid the calling of the reads with MiXCR, one entry per CDR3 protein. This sample has approximately 500,000 distinct CDR3 sequences; 15% to 20% occur once, and the top ten carry 20% to 30%. Sequencing used CD8+ T cells from PBMCs. Receptors were obtained from a human donor in good health (CMV status not recorded). Some clones in this sample may be carry-over from other donors' samples.

This clonotype was seen a few times. V gene TRBV2 combines with J gene TRBJ2-7, with no clear D. From germline, CDR1 is SNHLY and CDR2 FYNNEI. The CDR3 loop spans 12 amino acids. The V gene lost 6 bases and the J gene lost 4 bases, with 10 bases spanning the gap. CDR3 protein: CASRGSRYEQYF. CDR3 nucleotides: TGTGCCAGCAGGGGATCTCGATACGAGCAGTACTTC. The whole variable domain, remainder taken from reference TRBV2 and TRBJ2-7, is EPEVTQTPSHQVTQMGQEVILRCVPISNHLYFYWYRQILGQKVEFLVSFYNNEISEKSEIFDDQFSVERPDGSNFTLKIRSTKLEDSAMYFCASRGSRYEQYFGPGTRLTVT.

The table lists this clonotype with a few counts. The chain uses TRBV20-1 and TRBJ1-5; the D gene is possibly TRBD1 (5 bases). Per germline, CDR1 DFQATT and CDR2 SNEGSKA (reference sequence). V shed 8 bases and J shed 0 bases, with 11 bases lying between them. The CDR3 sequence is 13 residues long. The CDR3 protein is CSRARDSNQPQHF. For the CDR3, the DNA is TGCAGTCGTGCCAGGGATAGCAATCAGCCCCAGCATTTT.

This clonotype was observed many times. The CDR3 loop is CASSSRGRGYSNQPQHF. Written as DNA, the CDR3 is TGTGCCAGCAGTTCCAGGGGGCGGGGGTATAGCAATCAGCCCCAGCATTTT. This chain links TRBV27 with TRBJ1-5, with TRBD1 matching over 8 bases. Trimming removed 4 bases from V and 0 bases from J; junction bases left unmatched: 8. The germline V gene has CDR1 MNHEY and CDR2 SMNVEV (reference sequence). This CDR3 has 17 residues.

There are many counts of this clonotype. The V and J genes are TRBV7-2 and TRBJ1-5; D unresolved. From germline, CDR1 is SGHTA and CDR2 FQGNSA. The CDR3 runs 14 residues. Trimming shortened V by 6 bases and J by 0 bases, and 9 bases separated the two germline ends. This chain's CDR3 is CASRRAYSNQPQHF. The CDR3 DNA reads as TGTGCCAGCAGAAGAGCTTATAGCAATCAGCCCCAGCATTTT.

This clonotype was seen many times. The DNA for the CDR3 is TGTGCCAGCAGCCCTGCCCCGGGACAGATATATGGCTACACCTTC. Amino acid sequence: CASSPAPGQIYGYTF. The chain has TRBV7-2 and TRBJ1-2, with 7 bases identical to TRBD1. Germline trimming cut 5 bases from V and 5 bases from J; bases unmatched to any gene: 11. The CDR3 loop spans 15 amino acids. Germline V gene lookup returns CDR1 SGHTA and CDR2 FQGNSA.

The chain employs TRBV20-1 and TRBJ1-1; 9 bases fit TRBD1. Per germline, CDR1 DFQATT and CDR2 SNEGSKA (reference sequence). CDR3 size: 13 residues. J was trimmed by 5 bases and V by 0 bases; bases with no gene match: 1. CDR3 amino acids: CSAREDRGTEAFF. DNA of the CDR3: TGCAGTGCTAGAGAGGACAGGGGTACTGAAGCTTTCTTT.

In its sample, this clonotype was seen many times. V usage is TRBV12-3 or TRBV12-4 and J usage is TRBJ1-4; D ambiguous. CDR3 length: 13 residues. V gave up 7 bases and J gave up 3 bases, with 9 bases separating them. The CDR3 DNA sequence: TGTGCCAGCATACTCCGACCTAATGAAAAACTGTTTTTT. Its protein is CASILRPNEKLFF.

This clonotype was detected only a few times. The gene calls are TRBV3-1 and TRBJ1-4, with D unclear. V lost 0 bases, J lost 8 bases, and 13 bases lay in between. The length of the CDR3 is 15 residues. Germline V gene lookup returns CDR1 LGHDT and CDR2 YNNKEL (reference sequence). CDR3 residues: CASSQEGRPNEKLFF. The DNA for the CDR3 is TGTGCCAGCAGCCAAGAGGGCAGACCGAACGAAAAACTGTTTTTT.